Listed below are T cell receptor beta chains from one sample, sequenced in a study of blood T cell repertoires in COVID-19. Repertoires were generated with immunoSEQ multiplex PCR, while TCRdb's copy carries only in-frame clones and drops some. The table shows under 200,000 clones, with over 75% occurring only once. The specimen was peripheral blood. The receptor set was obtained from a man aged 45-65 years with acute or convalescent COVID-19. Both conserved end residues are part of each CDR3. The order of the fields is V gene, CDR3 protein.

V: TRBV5-1
CDR3: CASSQTSDTGELFF

V: TRBV27
CDR3: CASSLLKGDSPLHF

V: TRBV9
CDR3: CASTTGGAFTDTQYF

V: TRBV19
CDR3: CASSGQGQETQYF

V: TRBV28
CDR3: CASSLLRAAGYTF

V: TRBV19
CDR3: CASSQYSNQPQHF

V: TRBV28
CDR3: CASSLNRISGRWDNEQFF

V: TRBV7-2
CDR3: CASSLIASGYNEQFF

V: TRBV18
CDR3: CASSLEHSNQPQHF

V: TRBV6-5
CDR3: CASMVYPTYEQYF

V: TRBV6-2/TRBV6-3
CDR3: CASSYRRDQPQHF

V: TRBV18
CDR3: CASSPLSSYNEQFF

V: TRBV28
CDR3: CASSFRDRVSPLHF

V: TRBV7-9
CDR3: CASHHWTGQQGEQYF

V: TRBV28
CDR3: CASSLGGGNEQFF

V: TRBV10-3
CDR3: CAISESSGYGYTF

V: TRBV11-1
CDR3: CASSSAGTANTGELFF

V: TRBV28
CDR3: CASRSPGEGPYEQYF